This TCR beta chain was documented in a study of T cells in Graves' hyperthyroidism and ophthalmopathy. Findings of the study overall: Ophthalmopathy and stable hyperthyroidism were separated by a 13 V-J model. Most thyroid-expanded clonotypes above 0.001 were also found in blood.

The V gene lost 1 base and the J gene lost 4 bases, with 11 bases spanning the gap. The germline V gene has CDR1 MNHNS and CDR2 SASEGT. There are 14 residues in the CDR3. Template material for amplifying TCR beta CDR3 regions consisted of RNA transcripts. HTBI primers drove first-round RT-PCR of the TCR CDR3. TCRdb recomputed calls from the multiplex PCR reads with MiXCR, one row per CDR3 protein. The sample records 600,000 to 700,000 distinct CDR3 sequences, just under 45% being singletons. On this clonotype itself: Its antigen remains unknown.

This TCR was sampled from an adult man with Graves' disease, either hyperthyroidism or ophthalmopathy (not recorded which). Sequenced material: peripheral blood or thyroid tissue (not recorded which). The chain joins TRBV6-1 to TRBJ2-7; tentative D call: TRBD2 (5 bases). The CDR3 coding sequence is TGTGCCAGCAGTGAAGGCGGGCAGTTATACGAGCAGTACTTC. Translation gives CASSEGGQLYEQYF.